The 30 T cell receptor beta chains below come from one sample, sequenced in a study of blood T cell repertoires in COVID-19. This table comes from immunoSEQ multiplex PCR, and its TCRdb copy is limited to in-frame clones, with some not included. This table has about 41,000 clones, 70% to 90% appearing once. Sequences were obtained from peripheral blood. The source of these receptors is a man between 60 and 75 years old with acute or convalescent COVID-19.

The chain uses TRBV10-3 and TRBJ1-1, with 8 bases fitting TRBD1. V lost 5 bases to trimming and J lost 1 base; unmatched junction nucleotides: 3. The germline V gene has CDR1 ENHRY and CDR2 SYGVKD. This CDR3 has 14 residues. The DNA for the CDR3 is TGTGCCATCAGTATACAGGGGGGGAACACTGAAGCTTTCTTT. Its protein is CAISIQGGNTEAFF.

The CDR3 sequence: CASSDAVGSGSPLHF. In nucleotides, the CDR3 is TGTGCCAGCAGTGACGCAGTGGGTTCGGGATCACCCCTCCACTTT. The rearrangement links TRBV6-1 to TRBJ1-6; D unclear. This CDR3 comprises 15 residues. In germline, CDR1 is MNHNS, CDR2 SASEGT. The V end lost 3 bases, the J end lost 10 bases, and 16 bases lay between the germline ends.

V is TRBV7-8 and J is TRBJ2-7, with D maybe TRBD1 (6 bases). V lost 5 bases and J lost 1, with 12 bases in between. Germline CDR1 is SGHVS and CDR2 is FQNEAQ. The CDR3 is 14 amino acids. CDR3 in amino acids: CASSPGVRSYEQYF. In DNA, the CDR3 is TGTGCCAGCAGCCCAGGGGTTCGGTCCTACGAGCAGTACTTC. Full variable domain (outside the CDR3, taken from reference TRBV7-8 and TRBJ2-7): GAGVSQSPRYKVAKRGQDVALRCDPISGHVSLFWYQQALGQGPEFLTYFQNEAQLDKSGLPSDRFFAERPEGSVSTLKIQRTQQEDSAVYLCASSPGVRSYEQYFGPGTRLTVT.

The J gene is TRBJ2-1, the V gene TRBV2, with TRBD1 identical over 9 bases. From germline, CDR1 is SNHLY and CDR2 FYNNEI. This CDR3 spans 13 amino acids. The ends lost 6 bases at V and 3 bases at J; junction bases unmatched: 0. The CDR3 sequence is CASRTGGYNEQFF. The CDR3 DNA follows: TGTGCCAGCAGGACAGGGGGCTACAATGAGCAGTTCTTC.

This clone was detected a few times. This sequence joins TRBV2 and TRBJ1-2; maybe TRBD1 (5 bases). CDR3 length equals 11 residues. Germline loops: CDR1 SNHLY, CDR2 FYNNEI. V lost 6 bases to trimming and J lost 6 bases, with 8 bases between them. The CDR3 nucleotides are TGTGCCAGCAGCCCCAGGGATGGCTACACCTTC. This encodes CASSPRDGYTF.

The genes are TRBV21-1 and TRBJ1-3; TRBD1, the table's D call, was not compared with the DNA. TRBV21-1 is marked as a pseudogene. The CDR3 is 18 residues long. CDR3 protein: CASSTDRGLAASGNTIYF. Written as DNA, the CDR3 is TGTGCCAGCAGCACGGACAGGGGGCTCGCTGCCTCTGGAAACACCATATATTTT.

The V gene is TRBV18, the J gene TRBJ2-1, with D uncertain. From germline, CDR1 is KGHSH and CDR2 LQKENI. Trimming shortened V by 6 bases and J by 5 bases, and 8 bases separated the two germline ends. There are 12 residues in the CDR3. This chain's CDR3 is CASSPMNNEQFF. CDR3 DNA sequence: TGTGCCAGCTCGCCTATGAACAATGAGCAGTTCTTC.

The V and J genes are TRBV5-1 and TRBJ2-3; 11 bases are shared with TRBD2. Looked up from germline, CDR1 is SGHRS and CDR2 is YFSETQ. The CDR3 is 16 residues long. V trimming: 0 bases; J trimming: 2 bases; junction bases outside the gene matches: 2. CDR3 residues: CASSLASGGFTDTQYF. The CDR3, as DNA: TGCGCCAGCAGCTTGGCTAGCGGGGGGTTCACAGATACGCAGTATTTT.

V and J are TRBV4-1 and TRBJ1-1; perhaps TRBD1 as D (5 bases). CDR3 size: 15 residues. V lost 1 base and J 0 bases, leaving 9 bases between the germline ends. Germline assignment: CDR1 MGHRA and CDR2 YSYEKL. CDR3 DNA: TGCGCCAGCAGCCAAGGGGGGGGAGTGAACACTGAAGCTTTCTTT. The encoded protein is CASSQGGGVNTEAFF.

The chain couples TRBV5-1 to TRBJ2-5, with a weak D call TRBD1 (6 bases). CDR1 is SGHRS, CDR2 YFSETQ, per germline. Trimming stripped 2 bases from V and 5 bases from J, with 10 bases between. This CDR3 has 13 amino acids. Written as DNA, the CDR3 is TGCGCCAGCAGCTTTGCAGGGGTGGAGACCCAGTACTTC. It is translated as CASSFAGVETQYF.

The rearrangement links TRBV6-1 to TRBJ1-5; D ambiguous. V dropped 3 bases and J dropped 0 bases, with 15 bases sitting between them. The CDR3 loop spans 17 amino acids. Germline V gene sequence: CDR1 MNHNS, CDR2 SASEGT. The CDR3 sequence is CASSEGGWVDSNQPQHF. The DNA of the CDR3 is TGTGCCAGCAGTGAGGGCGGGTGGGTGGATAGCAATCAGCCCCAGCATTTT.

For this clone: This CDR3 is also generated by other DNA sequences in the sample. The chain carries TRBV20-1 and TRBJ2-7; TRBD2 is a possible D gene (6 bases). CDR3 length equals 11 residues. In germline, CDR1 is DFQATT, CDR2 SNEGSKA (reference sequence). V was cut by 2 bases and J by 6 bases, with 8 bases left in between. CDR3 nucleotide sequence: TGCAGTGCTAGAAGCGGGTTCGAGCAGTACTTC. Its translation: CSARSGFEQYF.

V gene TRBV7-2 combines with J gene TRBJ2-1; 7 bases match TRBD2. CDR3 length: 16 amino acids. The V segment lost 0 bases and the J segment 6 bases; nucleotides outside the gene matches: 8. CDR1 and CDR2 from the germline V gene are SGHTA and FQGNSA. The CDR3 DNA reads TGTGCCAGCAGCTTAGCCTACCTGACGGGGGGCAATGAGCAGTTCTTC. Its protein is CASSLAYLTGGNEQFF.

The chain has TRBV6-1 and TRBJ2-7; a weak D match, TRBD2 (5 bases). The CDR3 consists of 16 residues. Germline V gives CDR1 MNHNS, CDR2 SASEGT. Trimming removed 0 bases at V and 0 bases at J, with 12 bases between. DNA for the CDR3: TGTGCCAGCAGTGAAGCAAGGATAGGGAGCTCCTACGAGCAGTACTTC. It codes for CASSEARIGSSYEQYF.

V gene TRBV6-2 or TRBV6-3 combines with J gene TRBJ1-2; 7 bases are a match to TRBD1. This CDR3 is 14 amino acids long. Germline assignment: CDR1 MNHEY and CDR2 SVGEGT. V gave up 5 bases and J gave up 2 bases; unmatched junction bases: 5. CDR3 coding DNA: TGTGCCAGCAGTCTTGGGACAGCCAACTATGGCTACACCTTC. It is translated as CASSLGTANYGYTF.

This chain joins TRBV6-5 and TRBJ1-2, with a possible D match to TRBD1 (6 bases). V lost 10 bases, J lost 8 bases, and 20 bases lay in between. Germline CDR1 reads MNHEY; CDR2 reads SVGAGI. CDR3 size: 13 residues. The CDR3 DNA reads TGTGCCACCAGACCCAGGGGACCGGGAGGCTACACCTTC. Residues: CATRPRGPGGYTF.

The rearrangement uses TRBV1 and TRBJ2-7; the table's D call of TRBD1 was not tested on the DNA. TRBV1 is recorded as a pseudogene. The CDR3 runs 11 residues. DNA of the CDR3: TGCACCAGCAGCCAAGGATCGACACCGTACTTC. As protein: CTSSQGSTPYF.

The chain joins TRBV5-5 to TRBJ1-1; 8 bases are a match to TRBD1. Germline CDR1 SGHKS, CDR2 YYEKEE (reference sequence). This CDR3 has 13 amino acids. Losses at the gene ends were 4 bases for V and 5 bases for J; bases not matched to a gene: 4. CDR3 region: CASSPRQGTEAFF. The DNA of the CDR3 is TGTGCCAGCAGCCCGCGACAGGGGACTGAAGCTTTCTTT.

The V and J genes are TRBV6-5 and TRBJ1-1; 7 bases map to TRBD1. The trim removed 6 bases at V and 3 bases at J, leaving 7 bases unmatched. Germline V gene lookup returns CDR1 MNHEY and CDR2 SVGAGI. This CDR3 spans 14 amino acids. The CDR3 DNA reads TGTGCCAGCAGAAAGCAGGGGGAATACACTGAAGCTTTCTTT. This translates into CASRKQGEYTEAFF.

The rearrangement joins TRBV2 to TRBJ1-4; 11 bases fit TRBD1. Trimming cost V 8 bases and J 7 bases; bases outside gene matches: 12. Germline V CDR1 and CDR2: SNHLY, FYNNEI. The CDR3 totals 16 residues. CDR3 amino acids: CASGQGGTGGFEKLFF. The CDR3 DNA is TGTGCCAGCGGCCAAGGGGGGACAGGGGGTTTTGAAAAACTGTTTTTT.

In DNA, the CDR3 is TGTGCCAGCAGTTTTTCCCCCCCTGGAGGCACTGAAGCTTTCTTT. Residues: CASSFSPPGGTEAFF. The gene calls are TRBV27 and TRBJ1-1; D is ambiguous. V lost 3 bases to trimming and J lost 4 bases, with 15 bases between them. Germline lookup yields CDR1 MNHEY and CDR2 SMNVEV (reference sequence). The CDR3 has 15 residues.

V is TRBV7-8 and J is TRBJ1-1; 9 nucleotides match TRBD1. V was pared by 1 base and J by 3 bases, with 0 bases of the junction left unmatched. The CDR3 totals 14 residues. Per germline, CDR1 SGHVS and CDR2 FQNEAQ. The CDR3 sequence: CASSLGQGDTEAFF. The CDR3 bases are TGTGCCAGCAGCTTAGGACAGGGGGACACTGAAGCTTTCTTT.

The genes are TRBV27 and TRBJ1-6; no clear D gene. CDR1 is MNHEY and CDR2 is SMNVEV in the germline V gene (reference sequence). The CDR3 is made up of 14 amino acids. Trimming removed 7 bases at V and 1 base at J, with 8 bases between. The DNA for the CDR3 is TGTGCCAGCAAAGACATGTCCTATAATTCACCCCTCCACTTT. It encodes CASKDMSYNSPLHF.

The genes are TRBV9 and TRBJ2-1, with a weak D call TRBD2 (5 bases). In germline, CDR1 is SGDLS, CDR2 YYNGEE. Trimming pared 0 bases from V and 6 bases from J, leaving 13 bases between. CDR3 size: 15 residues. CDR3 region: CASSVETIGGNEQFF. DNA of the CDR3: TGTGCCAGCAGCGTAGAGACTATAGGAGGCAATGAGCAGTTCTTC.

This rearrangement joins TRBV10-3 to TRBJ1-4; D remains ambiguous. Germline V CDR1 and CDR2: ENHRY, SYGVKD. Trimming removed 2 bases at V and 0 bases at J, with 10 bases between. The CDR3 is 16 amino acids. The CDR3 sequence: CAISEEVRATNEKLFF. DNA for the CDR3: TGTGCCATCAGTGAGGAGGTTCGTGCAACTAATGAAAAACTGTTTTTT.

The rearrangement links TRBV29-1 to TRBJ1-3; D not certain. The germline CDR1 and CDR2 sequences are SQVTM and ANQGSEA. The ends were cut back, 4 bases at V and 8 bases at J, with 12 bases in the middle. The CDR3 is made up of 12 amino acids. The CDR3 is CSVVPDSDTIYF. In DNA, the CDR3 is TGCAGCGTTGTGCCAGACTCGGACACCATATATTTT. Looking up the rest from reference TRBV29-1 and TRBJ1-3 gives the full variable domain: SAVISQKPSRDICQRGTSLTIQCQVDSQVTMMFWYRQQPGQSLTLIATANQGSEATYESGFVIDKFPISRPNLTFSTLTVSNMSPEDSSIYLCSVVPDSDTIYFGEGSWLTVV.

This chain connects TRBV27 to TRBJ2-3, with 16 bases aligning to TRBD2. With 5 bases clipped from V and 6 bases from J, the junction kept 8 bases outside the gene matches. The CDR3 has 17 amino acids. Germline CDR1 and CDR2: MNHEY and SMNVEV (reference sequence). The CDR3 protein is CASSLGTSGGAVDTQYF. The CDR3 nucleotides read TGTGCCAGCAGTCTAGGGACTAGCGGGGGGGCTGTGGATACGCAGTATTTT.

This clone showed up just once. V and J are TRBV30 and TRBJ2-2; 9 bases align to TRBD1. V was clipped by 5 bases and J by 6 bases; unmatched bases: 7. The CDR3 consists of 14 residues. Germline CDR1 is GTSNPN and CDR2 is SVGIG (reference sequence). As DNA, the CDR3 is TGTGCCTGGGGCCGACAGGGGGATGCCGGGGAGCTGTTTTTT. Protein: CAWGRQGDAGELFF.

This sequence joins TRBV19 and TRBJ2-1, with 7 bases aligning to TRBD1. CDR1 and CDR2 (germline): LNHDA, SQIVND (reference sequence). CDR3 size: 13 residues. V gave up 4 bases and J gave up 9 bases; unmatched junction bases: 6. CDR3 amino acids: CASSTDRDTEQFF. CDR3 DNA sequence: TGTGCCAGTAGTACCGACAGGGACACTGAGCAGTTCTTC.

V is TRBV25-1 and J is TRBJ2-1; 9 bases line up with TRBD2. The germline gives CDR1 MGHDK, CDR2 SYGVNS. The CDR3 length is 17 residues. Losses at the gene ends were 2 bases for V and 9 bases for J; bases not matched to a gene: 14. CDR3 in DNA: TGTGCCAGCAGTGAAACGGCCCTAGCGGGGTCCCGGGGTGAGCAGTTCTTC. As protein: CASSETALAGSRGEQFF.